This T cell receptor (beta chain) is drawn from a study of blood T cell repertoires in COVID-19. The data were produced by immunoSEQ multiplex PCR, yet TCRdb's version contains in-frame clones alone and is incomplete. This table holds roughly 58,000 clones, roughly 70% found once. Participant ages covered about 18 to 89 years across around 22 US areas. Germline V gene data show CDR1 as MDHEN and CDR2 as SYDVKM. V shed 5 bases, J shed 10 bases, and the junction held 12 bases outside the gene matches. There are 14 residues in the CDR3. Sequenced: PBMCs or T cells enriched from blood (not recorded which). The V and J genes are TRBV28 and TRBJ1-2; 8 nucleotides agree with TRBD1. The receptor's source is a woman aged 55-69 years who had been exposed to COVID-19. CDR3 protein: CASSPPRTGRDYTF. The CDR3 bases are TGTGCCAGCAGTCCCCCCCGGACAGGGCGAGACTACACCTTC.